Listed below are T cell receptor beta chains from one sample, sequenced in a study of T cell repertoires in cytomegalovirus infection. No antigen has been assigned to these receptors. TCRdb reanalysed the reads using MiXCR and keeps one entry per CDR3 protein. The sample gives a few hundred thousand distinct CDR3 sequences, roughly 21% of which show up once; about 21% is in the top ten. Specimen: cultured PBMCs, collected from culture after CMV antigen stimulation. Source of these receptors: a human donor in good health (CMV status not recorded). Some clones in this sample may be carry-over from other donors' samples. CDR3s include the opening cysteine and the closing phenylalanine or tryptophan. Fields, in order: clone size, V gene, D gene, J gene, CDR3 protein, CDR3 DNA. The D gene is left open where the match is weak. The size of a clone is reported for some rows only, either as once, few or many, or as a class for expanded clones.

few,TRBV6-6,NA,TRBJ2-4,CASSYSEGRVAKNIQYF,TGTGCCAGCAGTTACTCGGAGGGGCGCGTGGCCAAAAACATTCAGTACTTC
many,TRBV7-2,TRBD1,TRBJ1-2,CASRVRGANYGYTF,TGTGCCAGCAGAGTCAGGGGGGCGAACTATGGCTACACCTTC
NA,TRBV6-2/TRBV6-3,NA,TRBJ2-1,CASSYERLVPNEQFF,TGTGCCAGCAGTTACGAGCGTCTGGTTCCCAATGAGCAGTTCTTC
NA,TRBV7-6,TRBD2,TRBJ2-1,CASSPGALAGTYNEQFF,TGTGCCAGCAGCCCTGGGGCCCTAGCGGGGACCTACAATGAGCAGTTCTTC
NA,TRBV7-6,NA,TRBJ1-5,CASSRGVNQPQHF,TGTGCCAGCAGTCGTGGGGTGAATCAGCCCCAGCATTTT
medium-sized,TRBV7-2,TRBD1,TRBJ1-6,CASSLAVSGGGNSPLHF,TGTGCCAGCAGCTTAGCGGTCTCAGGGGGGGGTAATTCACCCCTCCACTTT
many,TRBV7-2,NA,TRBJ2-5,CASSLGGAIQTQYF,TGTGCCAGCAGCTTAGGAGGCGCAATCCAGACCCAGTACTTC
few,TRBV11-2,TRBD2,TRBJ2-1,CASSVRLAGGNEQFF,TGTGCCAGCAGCGTACGACTAGCGGGAGGCAATGAGCAGTTCTTC
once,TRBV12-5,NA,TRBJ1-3,CASGSGEGNTIYF,TGTGCTAGTGGTTCCGGGGAGGGGAACACCATATATTTT
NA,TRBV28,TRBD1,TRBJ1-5,CASSFGRGPGQPQHF,TGTGCCAGCAGTTTCGGCAGGGGGCCGGGACAGCCCCAGCATTTT
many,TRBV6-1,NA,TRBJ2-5,CASSPTPGIQETQYF,TGTGCCAGCAGTCCGACACCGGGGATACAAGAGACCCAGTACTTC
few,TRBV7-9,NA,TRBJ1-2,CASTLEYYGYTF,TGTGCCAGCACCCTAGAGTACTATGGCTACACCTTC
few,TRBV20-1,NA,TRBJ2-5,CSAKRETQYF,TGCAGTGCTAAGCGGGAGACCCAGTACTTC
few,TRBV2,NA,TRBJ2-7,CASMGGASYEQYF,TGTGCCAGCATGGGGGGAGCCTCCTACGAGCAGTACTTC
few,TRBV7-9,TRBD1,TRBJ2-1,CASSLRDRPEQFF,TGTGCCAGCAGCCTACGGGACAGGCCTGAGCAGTTCTTC
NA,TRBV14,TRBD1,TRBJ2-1,CASSQVKGATYNEQFF,TGTGCCAGCAGCCAAGTGAAGGGGGCCACCTACAATGAGCAGTTCTTC
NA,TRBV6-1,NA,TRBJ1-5,CASSRWGGNQPQHF,TGTGCCAGCAGTCGCTGGGGGGGCAATCAGCCCCAGCATTTT
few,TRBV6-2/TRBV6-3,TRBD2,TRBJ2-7,CASSYILGLVYEQYF,TGTGCCAGCAGTTACATATTGGGACTAGTCTACGAGCAGTACTTC
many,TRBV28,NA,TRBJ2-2,CASSSFRGNTGELFF,TGTGCCAGCAGTTCCTTCAGGGGAAACACCGGGGAGCTGTTTTTT
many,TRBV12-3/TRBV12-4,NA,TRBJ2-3,CASSVGTGDTQYF,TGTGCCAGCAGTGTCGGGACTGGAGATACGCAGTATTTT
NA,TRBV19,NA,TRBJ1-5,CASSKESLGGNQPQHF,TGTGCCAGTAGCAAAGAATCGTTGGGGGGGAATCAGCCCCAGCATTTT
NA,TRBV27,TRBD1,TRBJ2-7,CASSFIQGARYEQYF,TGTGCCAGCAGTTTTATTCAGGGGGCGCGTTACGAGCAGTACTTC
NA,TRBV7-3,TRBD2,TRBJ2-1,CASSPLAGGHNEQFF,TGTGCCAGCAGCCCCCTAGCGGGAGGGCACAATGAGCAGTTCTTC
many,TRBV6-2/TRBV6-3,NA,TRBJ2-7,CANTLARDESYEQYF,TGTGCCAACACTCTCGCCCGGGACGAATCATACGAGCAGTACTTC
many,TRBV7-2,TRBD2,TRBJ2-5,CASSPRLAGGGETQYF,TGTGCCAGCAGCCCCCGGCTAGCGGGAGGAGGAGAGACCCAGTACTTC
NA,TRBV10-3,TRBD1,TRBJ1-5,CATQAGQGIQPQHF,TGTGCCACCCAAGCTGGACAGGGGATTCAGCCCCAGCATTTT
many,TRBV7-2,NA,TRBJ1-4,CASSFSLNEKLFF,TGTGCCAGCAGCTTCTCCCTCAATGAAAAACTGTTTTTT
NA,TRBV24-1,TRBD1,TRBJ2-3,CATGSGTDTDTQYF,TGTGCCACCGGGTCCGGGACAGACACAGATACGCAGTATTTT
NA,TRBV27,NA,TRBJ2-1,CASSLDLLARGPNEQFF,TGTGCCAGCAGTCTTGACCTTCTAGCGAGAGGACCCAATGAGCAGTTCTTC
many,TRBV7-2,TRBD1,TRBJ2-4,CASSKDRGDIQYF,TGTGCCAGCAGCAAAGACAGGGGTGACATTCAGTACTTC
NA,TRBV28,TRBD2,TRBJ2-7,CASSRGLVRGEQYF,TGTGCCAGTTCCCGGGGACTAGTAAGGGGTGAGCAGTACTTC
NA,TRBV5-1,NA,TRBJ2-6,CASSPLFRSGANVLTF,TGCGCCAGCAGCCCATTGTTCCGCTCTGGGGCCAACGTCCTGACTTTC
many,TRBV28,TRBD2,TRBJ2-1,CASRTTSGRAVEQFF,TGTGCCAGCAGAACCACTAGCGGGAGGGCCGTTGAGCAGTTCTTC
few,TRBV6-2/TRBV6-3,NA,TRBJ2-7,CASSYSGLPGDYEQYF,TGTGCCAGCAGTTACTCGGGTTTGCCAGGGGACTACGAGCAGTACTTC
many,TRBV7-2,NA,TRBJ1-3,CASSLSPNLGGNTIYF,TGTGCCAGCAGCTTAAGCCCAAATCTCGGTGGAAACACCATATATTTT
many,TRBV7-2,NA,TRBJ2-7,CASSLVGSSYEQYF,TGTGCCAGCAGCTTAGTAGGGAGCTCCTACGAGCAGTACTTC
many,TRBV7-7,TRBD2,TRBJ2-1,CASSPYTGTSNEQFF,TGTGCCAGCAGCCCGTATACCGGGACTAGCAATGAGCAGTTCTTC
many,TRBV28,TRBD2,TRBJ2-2,CASSTSGSRAGELFF,TGTGCCAGCAGCACCAGCGGGAGTCGGGCCGGGGAGCTGTTTTTT
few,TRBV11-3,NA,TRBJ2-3,CASSSHIGDTQYF,TGTGCCAGCAGCTCCCACATCGGCGATACGCAGTATTTT
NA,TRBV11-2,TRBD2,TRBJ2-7,CASRRTSGRNYEQYF,TGTGCCAGCAGACGGACTAGCGGGAGGAACTACGAGCAGTACTTC
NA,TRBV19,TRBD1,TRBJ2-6,CATFGQGHSGANVLTF,TGTGCCACCTTCGGACAGGGACACTCTGGGGCCAACGTCCTGACTTTC
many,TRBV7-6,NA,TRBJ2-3,CASSLGGLDTQYF,TGTGCCAGCAGCTTAGGGGGGCTGGATACGCAGTATTTT
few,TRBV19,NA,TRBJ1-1,CASSIHGRIEAFF,TGTGCCAGTAGTATTCATGGACGGATTGAAGCTTTCTTT
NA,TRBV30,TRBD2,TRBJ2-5,CAWGGLADQETQYF,TGTGCCTGGGGCGGACTAGCGGACCAAGAGACCCAGTACTTC
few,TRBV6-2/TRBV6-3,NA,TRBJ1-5,CASSYSTWNQPQHF,TGTGCCAGCAGTTATTCGACCTGGAATCAGCCCCAGCATTTT
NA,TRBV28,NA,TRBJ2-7,CASSPYVEQYF,TGTGCCAGCAGCCCCTACGTCGAGCAGTACTTC
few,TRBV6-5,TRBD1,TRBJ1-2,CASSYGTGETYGYTF,TGTGCCAGCAGTTACGGGACAGGGGAAACCTATGGCTACACCTTC
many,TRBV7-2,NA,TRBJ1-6,CASSFQGSSPLHF,TGTGCCAGCAGCTTTCAGGGGAGTTCACCCCTCCACTTT
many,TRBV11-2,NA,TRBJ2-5,CASSLGAGKETQYF,TGTGCCAGCAGCTTAGGAGCGGGTAAAGAGACCCAGTACTTC